Each of the 7 T cell receptor beta chains below was sequenced from the same sample in a study of blood T cell repertoires in COVID-19. Data came from immunoSEQ multiplex PCR; TCRdb stores just in-frame clones and leaves some out. The profile shows more than 300,000 clones, roughly nine tenths of them singletons. Sequencing was carried out using PBMCs or T cells enriched from blood (not recorded which). Receptors originate from a woman younger than 45 who had recovered from COVID-19.

This clone was observed a few times. This rearrangement joins TRBV5-1 to TRBJ1-1; D uncertain. Between the trimmed V and J ends, which lost 3 bases and 6 bases, there was a span of 6 bases. The CDR3 sequence is 11 residues long. Germline CDR1 is SGHRS and CDR2 is YFSETQ. The CDR3 sequence is CASSYGAEAFF. Here the CDR3 DNA reads TGCGCCAGCAGCTACGGGGCTGAAGCTTTCTTT. Full variable domain (outside the CDR3, taken from reference TRBV5-1 and TRBJ1-1): KAGVTQTPRYLIKTRGQQVTLSCSPISGHRSVSWYQQTPGQGLQFLFEYFSETQRNKGNFPGRFSGRQFSNSRSEMNVSTLELGDSALYLCASSYGAEAFFGQGTRLTVV.

J is TRBJ2-7 and V is TRBV4-1; 10 nucleotides agree with TRBD1. Germline CDR1 MGHRA, CDR2 YSYEKL. The CDR3 contains 15 residues. With V trimmed by 1 base and J by 2 bases, 2 bases remained unmatched. CDR3 coding DNA: TGCGCCAGCAGCCAAGTGGACAGGGGGACCTACGAGCAGTACTTC. Translation: CASSQVDRGTYEQYF.

The V gene is TRBV6-2 or TRBV6-3, the J gene TRBJ1-1; 7 positions match TRBD1. The CDR3 sequence is 15 residues long. The V gene end was trimmed by 6 bases and the J gene end by 0 bases; junction bases not matched to a gene: 7. CDR1 MNHEY and CDR2 SVGEGT come from the germline V gene. For the CDR3, the DNA is TGTGCCAGCAGATACCTGGACAGGCTGAACACTGAAGCTTTCTTT. It codes for CASRYLDRLNTEAFF.

CDR3 region: CASSPRQGNGYTF. As DNA, the CDR3 is TGTGCCAGCAGTCCTCGACAGGGTAATGGCTACACCTTC. The rearrangement joins TRBV12-3 or TRBV12-4 to TRBJ1-2, with TRBD1 matching 7 bases. CDR3 length: 13 residues. V was clipped by 5 bases and J by 6 bases; unmatched bases: 6.

This chain links TRBV11-3 with TRBJ2-3, with 11 bases fitting TRBD2. With 4 bases clipped from V and 0 bases from J, the junction kept 3 bases outside the gene matches. The CDR3 runs 16 residues. Germline-derived CDR1 and CDR2 are SGHNT and YENEEA. CDR3 loop: CASSSGTSGSTDTQYF. The CDR3 bases are TGTGCCAGCAGCTCGGGGACTAGCGGTAGCACAGATACGCAGTATTTT.

This clone has a single count. The chain carries TRBV30 and TRBJ2-7; 11 positions match TRBD1. This CDR3 is built from 13 residues. Looked up from germline, CDR1 is GTSNPN and CDR2 is SVGIG (reference sequence). V dropped 5 bases and J dropped 3; count of bases not matched to a gene: 3. CDR3 residues: CAWRTGGIYEQYF. The CDR3 bases are TGTGCCTGGCGGACAGGGGGCATCTACGAGCAGTACTTC.

The chain links TRBV9 to TRBJ2-5; TRBD2 matches at 13 bases. V was pared by 3 bases and J by 7 bases, with 6 bases of the junction left unmatched. The CDR3 is 15 amino acids. Per germline, CDR1 SGDLS and CDR2 YYNGEE. CDR3 in DNA: TGTGCCAGCAGCGGGCCGACTAGCGGGAGGCGGACCCAGTACTTC. The encoded protein is CASSGPTSGRRTQYF.